The 27 T cell receptor beta chains below come from one sample, sequenced in a study of shared clonotypes between healthy human individuals. Naive CD8 cells lacked CD45RO, underwent positive selection for CCR7 and left out terminally differentiated effector memory CD45RA+ cells. Data came from immunoSEQ multiplex PCR; TCRdb stores just in-frame clones and leaves some out. The repertoire holds some 2,000,000 clones, with approximately 95% as singletons. The sample consisted of naive CD8+ T cells sorted from blood. These receptors came from a man younger than 35 in good health.

The chain has TRBV27 and TRBJ2-5; TRBD2 agrees at 9 bases. The CDR3 is 15 amino acids. J gave up 6 bases and V 2 bases, and 7 bases lay outside the gene matches. The germline V gene encodes CDR1 MNHEY and CDR2 SMNVEV (reference sequence). Here the CDR3 DNA reads TGTGCCAGCAGTTTAGCGGGACTAGCTGGGCAGACCCAGTACTTC. Translation gives CASSLAGLAGQTQYF.

Worth noting for this clone: Other DNA sequences in the sample encode the same CDR3. The chain uses TRBV6-1 and TRBJ2-5, with D unclear. Between the trimmed V and J ends, which lost 2 bases and 1 base, there was a span of 5 bases. CDR1 and CDR2 (germline): MNHNS, SASEGT. There are 13 residues in the CDR3. The CDR3 DNA sequence: TGTGCCAGCAGTGAACTAGGCCAAGAGACCCAGTACTTC. The encoded protein is CASSELGQETQYF.

Comments on this clone: Additional DNA sequences in this sample encode the identical CDR3. The V gene is TRBV30, the J gene TRBJ2-2, with D possibly being TRBD1 (6 bases). The length of the CDR3 is 14 residues. V was shortened by 5 bases and J by 5 bases, with 15 bases between the two germline ends. Germline V gene sequence: CDR1 GTSNPN, CDR2 SVGIG (reference sequence). This chain's CDR3 is CAWSERGWTGELFF. The CDR3 DNA follows: TGTGCCTGGTCCGAAAGGGGGTGGACCGGGGAGCTGTTTTTT.

V is TRBV27 and J is TRBJ2-5; D gene ambiguous. Per germline, CDR1 MNHEY and CDR2 SMNVEV (reference sequence). V shed 2 bases and J shed 0 bases, with 13 bases lying between them. This CDR3 is built from 16 residues. CDR3 amino acids: CASSLGIAADQETQYF. In nucleotides, the CDR3 is TGTGCCAGCAGTTTAGGAATAGCAGCCGACCAAGAGACCCAGTACTTC.

The chain combines TRBV13 with TRBJ2-1; TRBD2 aligns across 15 bases. J lost 6 bases, V lost 5 bases, and 5 bases had no gene match. This CDR3 comprises 16 residues. The germline V gene encodes CDR1 PRHDT and CDR2 FYEKMQ (reference sequence). The CDR3 sequence: CASSTGLAGGINEQFF. Here the CDR3 DNA reads TGTGCCAGCAGCACGGGACTAGCGGGGGGCATCAATGAGCAGTTCTTC.

The gene calls are TRBV6-5 and TRBJ2-1; D might be TRBD1 or TRBD2, each matching 5 bases. Trimming removed 0 bases at V and 5 bases at J, with 14 bases between. The CDR3 has 16 residues. Germline CDR1 MNHEY, CDR2 SVGAGI. The CDR3 DNA follows: TGTGCCAGCAGTTACTCAGGAGAGGGGAAGAACAATGAGCAGTTCTTC. Encoded protein: CASSYSGEGKNNEQFF.

Points on this clone: Other nucleotide sequences from this sample produce the same CDR3. The chain employs TRBV10-1 and TRBJ2-5; D not certain. The V and J ends lost 0 bases and 5 bases respectively, with 10 bases between them. Germline CDR1 WNHNN, CDR2 SYGVQD (reference sequence). CDR3 length: 14 amino acids. This CDR3 is CASSESRTEETQYF. CDR3 nucleotide sequence: TGCGCCAGCAGTGAGTCAAGGACCGAGGAGACCCAGTACTTC.

The chain links TRBV9 to TRBJ1-1; D is undetermined. The germline V gene encodes CDR1 SGDLS and CDR2 YYNGEE. Trimming cost V 0 bases and J 3 bases, with 15 bases left between them. This CDR3 contains 16 residues. Here the CDR3 DNA reads TGTGCCAGCAGCGTAGGACCCTCAGGCCGGGACACTGAAGCTTTCTTT. Protein: CASSVGPSGRDTEAFF.

This clone was detected only once. The rearrangement links TRBV27 to TRBJ1-1; weak D call: TRBD1 (6 bases). The CDR3 is 16 amino acids. With 5 bases removed from V and 4 bases from J, the gap between germline ends came to 20 bases. Germline V gene sequence: CDR1 MNHEY, CDR2 SMNVEV (reference sequence). Here the CDR3 DNA reads TGTGCCAGCAGTACTCAGACAGGCGAAGGGGGCACTGAAGCTTTCTTT. It specifies CASSTQTGEGGTEAFF.

The chain is built from TRBV19 and TRBJ2-1, with D possibly TRBD1 on 7 matching bases. V lost 5 bases to trimming and J lost 1 base, with 9 bases between them. Germline V gives CDR1 LNHDA, CDR2 SQIVND (reference sequence). The CDR3 has 14 amino acids. The CDR3 DNA reads as TGTGCCAGTAGTCAGGGGGGATCCTACAATGAGCAGTTCTTC. Translation: CASSQGGSYNEQFF. The full variable domain, with the rest looked up from reference TRBV19 and TRBJ2-1, is DGGITQSPKYLFRKEGQNVTLSCEQNLNHDAMYWYRQDPGQGLRLIYYSQIVNDFQKGDIAEGYSVSREKKESFPLTVTSAQKNPTAFYLCASSQGGSYNEQFFGPGTRLTVL.

This rearrangement joins TRBV9 to TRBJ2-3; a weak D match, TRBD2 (5 bases). Germline V gives CDR1 SGDLS, CDR2 YYNGEE. The CDR3 totals 16 residues. Between the trimmed V and J ends, which lost 4 bases and 0 bases, there was a span of 15 bases. CDR3 sequence reads: CASSSYQERSTDTQYF. The CDR3 DNA follows: TGTGCCAGCAGCTCCTACCAGGAGCGGAGCACAGATACGCAGTATTTT.

This clone occurred once. The chain employs TRBV28 and TRBJ2-5, with D possibly matching TRBD1 (6 bases). CDR1 and CDR2 (germline): MDHEN, SYDVKM. V lost 3 bases to trimming and J lost 5 bases, with 16 bases between them. This CDR3 is 15 amino acids long. The CDR3 DNA is TGTGCCAGCAGTTTGGCAGGGGTCGAGGGGGAGACCCAGTACTTC. The encoded protein is CASSLAGVEGETQYF.

CDR3 coding DNA: TGTGCCAGCAGTCTCCGGGGGGGAGGAGACGAGCAGTACTTC. Translating it yields CASSLRGGGDEQYF. The chain links TRBV6-6 to TRBJ2-7; 8 positions match TRBD2. This CDR3 contains 14 residues. J lost 5 bases, V lost 5 bases, and 8 bases had no gene match. Germline assignment: CDR1 MNHNY and CDR2 SVGAGI (reference sequence).

The chain links TRBV27 to TRBJ1-2; D might be TRBD1 (6 bases). Germline values: CDR1 MNHEY, CDR2 SMNVEV (reference sequence). This CDR3 region has 13 residues. Trimming removed 6 bases at V and 4 bases at J, with 12 bases between. CDR3 residues: CASRGQIGYGYTF. The DNA of the CDR3 is TGTGCCAGCAGAGGACAGATTGGCTATGGCTACACCTTC.

This chain uses TRBV25-1 with TRBJ2-5; tentative D call: TRBD1 (5 bases). Deletions cut 3 bases from V and 2 bases from J, with 13 bases between. Germline-derived CDR1 and CDR2 are MGHDK and SYGVNS. CDR3 length: 15 amino acids. The CDR3 loop is CASSEGRREQETQYF. The CDR3 DNA follows: TGTGCCAGCAGTGAGGGGCGCAGGGAACAAGAGACCCAGTACTTC.

V is TRBV13 and J is TRBJ2-7, with TRBD1 identical over 9 bases. Germline CDR1 is PRHDT and CDR2 is FYEKMQ (reference sequence). The CDR3 totals 14 residues. V shed 6 bases, J shed 7 bases, and the junction held 10 bases outside the gene matches. CDR3 protein: CASRIQGADKEQYF. As DNA, the CDR3 is TGTGCCAGCAGGATACAGGGGGCTGACAAAGAGCAGTACTTC.

This chain links TRBV2 with TRBJ2-7, with D perhaps TRBD2 (5 bases). Germline loops: CDR1 SNHLY, CDR2 FYNNEI. The CDR3 totals 17 residues. V was shortened by 0 bases and J by 6 bases, with 21 bases between the two germline ends. The CDR3 DNA reads as TGTGCCAGCAGTGAAGCGGATGAGGGTAGAATCGTGCGCGAGCAGTACTTC. This codes for CASSEADEGRIVREQYF.

This chain links TRBV7-9 with TRBJ2-7; 10 bases agree with TRBD2. The CDR3 has 17 amino acids. Germline assignment: CDR1 SEHNR and CDR2 FQNEAQ (reference sequence). V gave up 4 bases and J gave up 1 base; unmatched junction bases: 10. The CDR3: CASSSLPGTSESYEQYF. The CDR3 DNA reads as TGTGCCAGCAGCTCCCTCCCCGGGACTAGCGAATCCTACGAGCAGTACTTC.

The chain recombines TRBV15 with TRBJ2-1; 8 bases line up with TRBD2. CDR3 size: 16 residues. Trimming took 0 bases from V and 8 from J; bases not matched to a gene: 9. The germline gives CDR1 LNHNV, CDR2 YYDKDF (reference sequence). CDR3 amino acids: CATSRDRAGGLDEQFF. The CDR3, as DNA: TGTGCCACCAGCAGAGATAGGGCGGGAGGATTGGATGAGCAGTTCTTC.

V gene TRBV5-1 combines with J gene TRBJ1-1, with TRBD1 as a possible D gene (5 bases). CDR3 size: 15 residues. V lost 2 bases, J lost 1 base, and 12 bases lay in between. Germline V lookup: CDR1 SGHRS, CDR2 YFSETQ. The CDR3 bases are TGCGCCAGCAGCTTTCCGGGACTCCCGAACACTGAAGCTTTCTTT. As protein: CASSFPGLPNTEAFF.

The chain carries TRBV5-3 and TRBJ2-7; 9 bases are a match to TRBD1. TRBV5-3 carries the ORF label, with uncertain function. The CDR3 spans 14 residues. Unmatched junction bases numbered 7, after V lost 5 bases and J lost 4 bases. CDR3 nucleotide sequence: TGTGCCAGAAGTCCTGGACAGGGGCGATACGAGCAGTACTTC. Protein sequence: CARSPGQGRYEQYF.

The chain employs TRBV7-6 and TRBJ2-7; 8 bases map to TRBD2. V was clipped by 5 bases and J by 2 bases; unmatched bases: 17. CDR1 and CDR2 from the germline V gene are SGHVS and FNYEAQ. The CDR3 spans 18 residues. CDR3 in DNA: TGTGCCAGCAGCCCCCACAGCGGGGGCCTAGCGGTTCCCTACGAGCAGTACTTC. Protein product: CASSPHSGGLAVPYEQYF.

This sequence joins TRBV4-3 and TRBJ2-7, with D maybe TRBD1 (6 bases). V was shortened by 3 bases and J by 7 bases, with 19 bases between the two germline ends. In germline, CDR1 is LGHNA, CDR2 YSLEER. The CDR3 is 15 residues long. CDR3 region: CASSQLGAGVSEQYF. Here the CDR3 DNA reads TGCGCCAGCAGCCAGCTAGGGGCAGGGGTCAGTGAGCAGTACTTC.

This chain joins TRBV2 and TRBJ1-6, with D perhaps TRBD1 (6 bases). The length of the CDR3 is 16 residues. Germline assignment: CDR1 SNHLY and CDR2 FYNNEI. V lost 3 bases, J lost 9 bases, and 18 bases lay in between. The CDR3 DNA follows: TGTGCCAGCAGTGACCCGTGGGCAGGGGAGGGTTCACCCCTCCACTTT. It is translated as CASSDPWAGEGSPLHF.

This clone was counted between two and nine times. Distinct nucleotide sequences in the sample also encode this CDR3. CDR3 sequence: CAISESGTEAFF. Here the CDR3 DNA reads TGTGCCATCAGTGAGTCGGGCACTGAAGCTTTCTTT. This sequence joins TRBV10-3 and TRBJ1-1, with D unresolved. V was trimmed by 0 bases and J by 4 bases, leaving 3 bases between them. There are 12 residues in the CDR3. Germline CDR1 reads ENHRY; CDR2 reads SYGVKD.

The rearrangement uses TRBV19 and TRBJ1-6; D unresolved. CDR1 and CDR2 from the germline V gene are LNHDA and SQIVND (reference sequence). Between the trimmed V and J ends, which lost 6 bases and 2 bases, there was a span of 2 bases. This CDR3 contains 12 residues. The CDR3 is CASRTYNSPLHF. The DNA of the CDR3 is TGTGCCAGTAGGACCTATAATTCACCCCTCCACTTT.

The V gene is TRBV4-1, the J gene TRBJ2-7, with D tentatively TRBD1 or TRBD2 (5 bases each). Germline CDR1 is MGHRA and CDR2 is YSYEKL. The CDR3 covers 15 residues. Deletions cut 2 bases from V and 3 bases from J, with 14 bases between. CDR3 bases: TGCGCCAGCAGCCAATCCGAACGGGGCGACTACGAGCAGTACTTC. Its protein product is CASSQSERGDYEQYF.